The 21 T cell receptor beta chains below all came from one sample that was sequenced in a study of blood T cells in healthy people across ages. PCR was performed a second time for about 7 to 12 cycles using a sample-barcoded 5' primer and a J-beta primer mix. Using its own MiXCR run on the 5' RACE reads, TCRdb lists one record per CDR3 protein. The data show approximately 1.5 million distinct CDR3 sequences, with around 36% seen just once and roughly 10% held by the top ten. Sequenced: blood. These receptors were taken from a woman aged 25 to 45 in good health.

V is TRBV2 and J is TRBJ2-7, with D possibly being TRBD1 (6 bases). This CDR3 is built from 14 residues. V dropped 4 bases and J dropped 2 bases, with 12 bases sitting between them. Germline V gives CDR1 SNHLY, CDR2 FYNNEI. The CDR3 protein is CASSAGTNTYEQYF. The DNA for the CDR3 is TGTGCCAGCAGTGCCGGGACAAATACCTACGAGCAGTACTTC.

This clonotype was recorded many times. V usage is TRBV5-5 and J usage is TRBJ2-1, with 7 bases fitting TRBD1. The CDR3 loop spans 15 amino acids. The V and J ends lost 3 bases and 3 bases, in that order; junction bases with no gene match: 6. In germline, CDR1 is SGHKS, CDR2 YYEKEE (reference sequence). The CDR3 sequence: CASSSWDSLYNEQFF. CDR3 nucleotide sequence: TGTGCCAGCAGCTCATGGGACAGTCTCTACAATGAGCAGTTCTTC.

This clonotype was picked up a small number of times. This CDR3 reads CASSLGGQGPQETQYF. CDR3 nucleotides: TGTGCCAGCAGCTTGGGGGGACAGGGTCCCCAAGAGACCCAGTACTTC. V gene TRBV5-5 combines with J gene TRBJ2-5, with TRBD1 matching over 9 bases. Germline V gives CDR1 SGHKS, CDR2 YYEKEE (reference sequence). The trim removed 0 bases at V and 1 base at J, leaving 4 bases unmatched. The CDR3 spans 16 residues.

At least ten counts were recorded for this clonotype. The chain combines TRBV4-2 with TRBJ1-4, with TRBD1 identical over 8 bases. Losses at the gene ends were 1 base for V and 7 bases for J; bases not matched to a gene: 8. CDR3 length equals 16 residues. The germline gives CDR1 LGHNA, CDR2 YNFKEQ. The CDR3 nucleotides read TGTGCCAGCAGCCAAGCTCCCGGACAGGGCAGTGAAAAACTGTTTTTT. It codes for CASSQAPGQGSEKLFF.

This clonotype turned up a few times. The CDR3 DNA reads as TGCGCCAGCAGCTTAGGACAGCTTAACACCGGGGAGCTGTTTTTT. Translation gives CASSLGQLNTGELFF. V gene TRBV5-1 combines with J gene TRBJ2-2; TRBD1 might be the D (6 bases). CDR1 and CDR2 from the germline V gene are SGHRS and YFSETQ. Trimming removed 2 bases from V and 2 bases from J, with 10 bases in between. The CDR3 sequence is 15 residues long.

The sample holds many counts of this clonotype. The rearrangement uses TRBV6-1 and TRBJ1-2; tentatively, D is TRBD1 (6 bases). V lost 5 bases, J lost 0 bases, and 10 bases lay in between. CDR1 MNHNS and CDR2 SASEGT come from the germline V gene. The CDR3 loop spans 14 amino acids. CDR3 coding DNA: TGTGCCAGCAGTCCCAGGGGAACTAACTATGGCTACACCTTC. Translated: CASSPRGTNYGYTF.

This clonotype was detected only a few times. The J gene is TRBJ1-1, the V gene TRBV20-1, with D unclear. Trimming removed 2 bases at V and 3 bases at J, with 16 bases between. Germline values: CDR1 DFQATT, CDR2 SNEGSKA (reference sequence). The CDR3 has 15 residues. The chain's CDR3 is CSARRPILRDTEAFF. CDR3 nucleotides: TGCAGTGCTAGACGGCCCATCCTTCGGGACACTGAAGCTTTCTTT.

The gene calls are TRBV20-1 and TRBJ2-7; possibly TRBD1 for D (7 bases). Germline CDR1 reads DFQATT; CDR2 reads SNEGSKA (reference sequence). The CDR3 runs 12 residues. V was shortened by 6 bases and J by 2 bases, with 11 bases between the two germline ends. This chain's CDR3 is CSAEGQTYEQYF. The CDR3 DNA is TGCAGTGCGGAGGGACAGACCTACGAGCAGTACTTC.

This clonotype was found many times. The rearrangement uses TRBV4-1 and TRBJ2-1, with TRBD2 matching 11 bases. The CDR3 covers 16 residues. With V trimmed by 4 bases and J by 6 bases, 8 bases remained unmatched. Germline V gives CDR1 MGHRA, CDR2 YSYEKL. Written as DNA, the CDR3 is TGCGCCAGCAGCCCTGACATAGCGGGAGGGCTCAATGAGCAGTTCTTC. Translating it yields CASSPDIAGGLNEQFF.

This clonotype was observed many times. The rearrangement uses TRBV20-1 and TRBJ2-1; D is possibly TRBD2 (6 bases). The CDR3 consists of 15 residues. V lost 6 bases, J lost 2 bases, and 17 bases lay in between. Per the germline V gene, CDR1 is DFQATT and CDR2 is SNEGSKA (reference sequence). CDR3 sequence reads: CSARDGGKTYNEQFF. DNA for the CDR3: TGCAGTGCCCGAGACGGCGGGAAAACCTACAATGAGCAGTTCTTC.

V gene TRBV6-5 combines with J gene TRBJ1-2; the match to TRBD1 covers 9 bases. The germline CDR1 and CDR2 sequences are MNHEY and SVGAGI. V lost 5 bases, J lost 1 base, and 5 bases stayed unmatched. The CDR3 covers 15 residues. The CDR3, as DNA: TGTGCCAGCAGTGACGGGACAGGGAATAACTATGGCTACACCTTC. Protein sequence: CASSDGTGNNYGYTF.

This clonotype came up a few times. CDR3: CASSIETGMGGYTF. The CDR3, as DNA: TGTGCCAGCAGCATTGAGACAGGCATGGGGGGCTACACCTTC. V gene TRBV7-2 combines with J gene TRBJ1-2, with D possibly being TRBD1 (6 bases). The CDR3 covers 14 residues. The V and J ends lost 5 bases and 8 bases respectively, with 18 bases between them. The V gene's germline CDR1 is SGHTA and CDR2 FQGNSA.

There are a few counts of this clonotype. The chain combines TRBV4-1 with TRBJ1-5; D not certain. The CDR3 covers 18 residues. Germline CDR1 is MGHRA and CDR2 is YSYEKL. V was shortened by 0 bases and J by 0 bases, with 15 bases between the two germline ends. The CDR3 DNA reads as TGCGCCAGCAGCCAAGATTTAGGAGGGCTTAGTAGCAATCAGCCCCAGCATTTT. Protein product: CASSQDLGGLSSNQPQHF.

The chain couples TRBV9 to TRBJ1-2; 8 bases are shared with TRBD1. The germline V gene encodes CDR1 SGDLS and CDR2 YYNGEE. The CDR3 consists of 14 residues. V was pared by 4 bases and J by 5 bases, with 7 bases of the junction left unmatched. The chain's CDR3 is CASSSPDRVYGYTF. CDR3 coding DNA: TGTGCCAGCAGCTCACCGGACAGGGTATATGGCTACACCTTC.

This clonotype was counted between two and nine times. The chain employs TRBV6-6 and TRBJ2-3; unclear D gene. Germline CDR1 MNHNY, CDR2 SVGAGI (reference sequence). V lost 4 bases and J lost 0, with 8 bases in between. The CDR3 has 14 residues. The CDR3 DNA follows: TGTGCCAGCAGTTTGAGCCCTAGCACAGATACGCAGTATTTT. Encoded protein: CASSLSPSTDTQYF.

This clonotype was counted a few times. The genes are TRBV5-1 and TRBJ2-1; 8 nucleotides agree with TRBD2. The CDR3 consists of 13 residues. In germline, CDR1 is SGHRS, CDR2 YFSETQ. Germline trimming cut 1 base from V and 8 bases from J; bases unmatched to any gene: 2. CDR3 nucleotide sequence: TGCGCCAGCAGCTTGCGGCGGGGGGATGAGCAGTTCTTC. Residues: CASSLRRGDEQFF.

Points on this clonotype: A read error is possible here, since a much larger clone lies one base away. The chain is built from TRBV29-1 and TRBJ2-1, with 11 bases that match TRBD2. The germline CDR1 and CDR2 sequences are SQVTM and ANQGSEA. There are 14 residues in the CDR3. V gave up 5 bases and J gave up 9 bases; unmatched junction bases: 9. The CDR3 region has the DNA TGCAGCGTTTTGCCTAGCGGGGGGAGGGGTGAGCAGTTCTTC. Amino acids: CSVLPSGGRGEQFF.

The chain combines TRBV10-3 with TRBJ1-1; unclear D gene. The CDR3 is 12 amino acids. Deletions cut 2 bases from V and 8 bases from J, with 9 bases between. CDR1 is ENHRY, CDR2 SYGVKD, per germline. CDR3 amino acids: CAISEGEPEAFF. CDR3 in DNA: TGTGCCATCAGTGAGGGCGAACCCGAAGCTTTCTTT.

Note on this clonotype: Since a much larger clone is just one base distant, this may be a read error. The V gene is TRBV5-5, the J gene TRBJ2-1, with 8 bases lining up with TRBD2. CDR1 and CDR2 from the germline V gene are SGHKS and YYEKEE (reference sequence). The CDR3 has 15 residues. This CDR3 is CASSLDGGAYNEQVF. In DNA form, the CDR3 reads TGTGCCAGCAGCTTGGACGGGGGGGCCTACAATGAGCAGGTCTTC.

The gene calls are TRBV24-1 and TRBJ2-1, with 10 bases identical to TRBD2. There are 16 residues in the CDR3. Per germline, CDR1 KGHDR and CDR2 SFDVKD. With V trimmed by 7 bases and J by 7 bases, 12 bases remained unmatched. DNA of the CDR3: TGTGCCACCAGCGACCCTCTAGCGGGAGTGCCGAATGAGCAGTTCTTC. This codes for CATSDPLAGVPNEQFF.

Here the CDR3 DNA reads TGCAGTGCCCCGATGCGGGCCTCGGGGGACACTGAAGCTTTCTTT. It specifies CSAPMRASGDTEAFF. The chain couples TRBV20-1 to TRBJ1-1; TRBD1 is a possible D gene (5 bases). Germline V lookup: CDR1 DFQATT, CDR2 SNEGSKA (reference sequence). CDR3 length: 15 amino acids. V lost 6 bases, J lost 3 bases, and 20 bases lay in between.